The 22 T cell receptor beta chains presented below share a single source sample, sequenced in a study of blood T cell repertoires in COVID-19. Profiling relied on immunoSEQ multiplex PCR, and the TCRdb table lists in-frame clones only, not all of them. The sample has roughly 180,000 clones, roughly 87% seen once. Material for sequencing was PBMCs or T cells enriched from blood (not recorded which). The source is a man aged 50 or older who had recovered from COVID-19.

The chain has TRBV7-3 and TRBJ2-2; D is possibly TRBD1 (6 bases). V was pared by 5 bases and J by 3 bases, with 10 bases between. Germline values: CDR1 SGHTA, CDR2 FQGTGA. This CDR3 is 14 amino acids long. CDR3 in amino acids: CASSPDSHTGELFF. CDR3 DNA sequence: TGTGCCAGCAGCCCGGACAGTCACACCGGGGAGCTGTTTTTT.

The rearrangement joins TRBV15 to TRBJ2-7; a possible D gene is TRBD1 (6 bases). Trimming removed 3 bases from V and 1 base from J, with 10 bases in between. Germline V CDR1 and CDR2: LNHNV, YYDKDF (reference sequence). The CDR3 runs 14 residues. The CDR3 DNA follows: TGTGCCACCAGCAGGGACAGCCTTTCCTACGAGCAGTACTTC. Translated: CATSRDSLSYEQYF.

The count of this clone is one. V and J are TRBV2 and TRBJ1-3; 10 nucleotides agree with TRBD1. The CDR3 is 15 amino acids. Unmatched junction bases numbered 4, after V lost 8 bases and J lost 0 bases. Germline CDR1 reads SNHLY; CDR2 reads FYNNEI. CDR3: CASGDRGLSGNTIYF. The CDR3 nucleotides are TGTGCCAGCGGAGACAGGGGGCTCTCTGGAAACACCATATATTTT.

V usage is TRBV19 and J usage is TRBJ2-3; 11 bases are a match to TRBD2. CDR1 is LNHDA and CDR2 is SQIVND in the germline V gene (reference sequence). V dropped 2 bases and J dropped 3; count of bases not matched to a gene: 7. CDR3 length equals 17 residues. CDR3 nucleotides: TGTGCCAGTAGTATACCGTCCGGGACTAGCGGTACAGATACGCAGTATTTT. It yields the protein CASSIPSGTSGTDTQYF.

This sequence joins TRBV15 and TRBJ1-5, with 7 nucleotides matching TRBD1. Unmatched junction bases numbered 8, after V lost 8 bases and J lost 4 bases. Germline V gene data show CDR1 as LNHNV and CDR2 as YYDKDF (reference sequence). CDR3 size: 14 residues. CDR3 in DNA: TGTGCCACCGATCCGGGGACAGTAAATCAGCCCCAGCATTTT. Protein: CATDPGTVNQPQHF. The full variable domain, in which reference TRBV15 and TRBJ1-5 provide the parts outside the CDR3, is DAMVIQNPRYQVTQFGKPVTLSCSQTLNHNVMYWYQQKSSQAPKLLFHYYDKDFNNEADTPDNFQSRRPNTSFCFLDIRSPGLGDTAMYLCATDPGTVNQPQHFGDGTRLSIL.

As to this clone: This sample includes further DNA sequences coding for the same CDR3. This rearrangement joins TRBV6-5 to TRBJ1-2; 7 nucleotides match TRBD1. The CDR3 spans 14 residues. With 6 bases clipped from V and 1 base from J, the junction kept 5 bases outside the gene matches. CDR1 is MNHEY and CDR2 is SVGAGI in the germline V gene. The CDR3 sequence is CASRGTGVNYGYTF. The CDR3 region has the DNA TGTGCCAGCAGGGGTACAGGGGTTAACTATGGCTACACCTTC.

This chain joins TRBV9 and TRBJ2-5; 8 bases align to TRBD2. Germline V gives CDR1 SGDLS, CDR2 YYNGEE. J lost 5 bases, V lost 0 bases, and 6 bases had no gene match. The CDR3 covers 15 residues. CDR3 coding DNA: TGTGCCAGCAGCGTAGGGACTAGCTTTATTGAGACCCAGTACTTC. Protein product: CASSVGTSFIETQYF.

This chain links TRBV4-1 with TRBJ1-6, with no clear D. V was clipped by 4 bases and J by 8 bases, with 12 bases between them. Germline CDR1 is MGHRA and CDR2 is YSYEKL. The CDR3 sequence is 14 residues long. DNA for the CDR3: TGCGCCAGCAGCCGGGCCTACGCCGATTCACCCCTCCACTTT. Amino acid sequence: CASSRAYADSPLHF.

The chain recombines TRBV30 with TRBJ2-7; 13 bases agree with TRBD2. V gave up 6 bases and J gave up 6 bases; unmatched junction bases: 8. Germline assignment: CDR1 GTSNPN and CDR2 SVGIG (reference sequence). The CDR3 length is 14 residues. In nucleotides, the CDR3 is TGTGCCTGCGCACTAGCGGGGGGGTCCATCGAGCAGTACTTC. Residues: CACALAGGSIEQYF.

The J gene is TRBJ1-2, the V gene TRBV4-1, with 8 bases that match TRBD1. The germline gives CDR1 MGHRA, CDR2 YSYEKL. This CDR3 spans 16 amino acids. J was trimmed by 5 bases and V by 3 bases; bases with no gene match: 11. The CDR3 nucleotides read TGCGCCAGCAGCCAGACAGACAGGGGTAACAGTTATGGCTACACCTTC. Its protein is CASSQTDRGNSYGYTF.

The gene calls are TRBV27 and TRBJ2-7; 7 nucleotides line up with TRBD1. There are 14 residues in the CDR3. CDR1 is MNHEY, CDR2 SMNVEV, per germline (reference sequence). Trimming cost V 5 bases and J 3 bases; bases outside gene matches: 7. CDR3 bases: TGTGCCAGCAGTCCCGGGGACAGCGTCTACGAGCAGTACTTC. As protein: CASSPGDSVYEQYF.

The rearrangement uses TRBV19 and TRBJ2-6; 7 bases line up with TRBD1. This CDR3 is 19 amino acids long. Per the germline V gene, CDR1 is LNHDA and CDR2 is SQIVND (reference sequence). The V gene end was trimmed by 2 bases and the J gene end by 0 bases; junction bases not matched to a gene: 10. The CDR3 region has the DNA TGTGCCAGTAGTATAACTTCCGGGACAGCTTTCTCTGGGGCCAACGTCCTGACTTTC. Its protein is CASSITSGTAFSGANVLTF.

The V and J genes are TRBV27 and TRBJ2-7; TRBD2 matches 7 bases. After removal of 7 bases from V and 4 bases from J, the junction contained 19 bases not matched to a gene. Looked up from germline, CDR1 is MNHEY and CDR2 is SMNVEV (reference sequence). This CDR3 is built from 17 residues. The chain's CDR3 is CASTKYSREIVGYEQYF. CDR3 nucleotides: TGTGCCAGCACTAAATATTCGCGGGAGATCGTGGGATACGAGCAGTACTTC.

This chain links TRBV6-5 with TRBJ2-3, with D unresolved. This CDR3 has 13 amino acids. CDR1 and CDR2 (germline): MNHEY, SVGAGI. Trimming took 5 bases from V and 5 from J, leaving 11 bases between them. CDR3 sequence (DNA): TGTGCCAGCAGTAGATCCCTAGGAGATACGCAGTATTTT. Translation: CASSRSLGDTQYF.

This sequence joins TRBV29-1 and TRBJ2-1, with D perhaps TRBD1 (5 bases). V gave up 3 bases and J gave up 4 bases, with 7 bases separating them. This CDR3 spans 12 amino acids. The V gene's germline CDR1 is SQVTM and CDR2 ANQGSEA. The CDR3 loop is CSVDAGYNEQFF. CDR3 coding DNA: TGCAGCGTTGACGCAGGGTACAATGAGCAGTTCTTC.

This chain links TRBV9 with TRBJ1-4, with unresolved D. The CDR3 is 13 amino acids. The V gene lost 4 bases and the J gene lost 8 bases, with 12 bases spanning the gap. Germline V CDR1 and CDR2: SGDLS, YYNGEE. The CDR3 is CASSPDGEEKLFF. The CDR3 nucleotides are TGTGCCAGCAGCCCAGACGGGGAGGAAAAACTGTTTTTT.

The CDR3 DNA reads TGTGCCAGCAGTGCATACAGGGGATGGAGCGAGCAGTACTTC. It encodes CASSAYRGWSEQYF. This rearrangement joins TRBV28 to TRBJ2-7; 7 nucleotides match TRBD1. V shed 5 bases, J shed 6 bases, and the junction held 10 bases outside the gene matches. From germline, CDR1 is MDHEN and CDR2 SYDVKM. The CDR3 has 14 residues. The whole variable domain, remainder taken from reference TRBV28 and TRBJ2-7, is DVKVTQSSRYLVKRTGEKVFLECVQDMDHENMFWYRQDPGLGLRLIYFSYDVKMKEKGDIPEGYSVSREKKERFSLILESASTNQTSMYLCASSAYRGWSEQYFGPGTRLTVT.

The chain joins TRBV5-4 to TRBJ1-3; TRBD1 is a possible D gene (5 bases). The CDR3 totals 14 residues. Germline CDR1 is SGHNT and CDR2 is YYREEE (reference sequence). Trimming removed 3 bases at V and 3 bases at J, with 10 bases between. CDR3 region: CASSYRGSGNTIYF. CDR3 nucleotides: TGTGCCAGCAGCTATCGGGGGAGTGGAAACACCATATATTTT.

The V call is TRBV9, the J call TRBJ2-6; tentative D call: TRBD2 (5 bases). CDR3 size: 17 residues. Germline assignment: CDR1 SGDLS and CDR2 YYNGEE. The ends were cut back, 0 bases at V and 0 bases at J, with 10 bases in the middle. CDR3 amino acids: CASSVDGGGSGANVLTF. CDR3 sequence (DNA): TGTGCCAGCAGCGTAGATGGCGGAGGCTCTGGGGCCAACGTCCTGACTTTC.

This chain links TRBV11-3 with TRBJ2-1, with D possibly matching TRBD2 (5 bases). Germline V lookup: CDR1 SGHNT, CDR2 YENEEA. The CDR3 spans 16 residues. The V end lost 2 bases, the J end lost 3 bases, and 14 bases lay between the germline ends. Here the CDR3 DNA reads TGTGCCAGCAGCTTAACTAGGGATTCCGGCTACAATGAGCAGTTCTTC. This translates into CASSLTRDSGYNEQFF.

This clone was seen a single time. This rearrangement joins TRBV5-1 to TRBJ1-4, with 9 bases that match TRBD1. CDR1 and CDR2 from the germline V gene are SGHRS and YFSETQ. Trimming cost V 4 bases and J 6 bases; bases outside gene matches: 7. The CDR3 has 15 amino acids. CDR3 residues: CASSPRTGEDEKLFF. DNA for the CDR3: TGCGCCAGCAGCCCTAGGACAGGGGAGGATGAAAAACTGTTTTTT.

The chain recombines TRBV5-1 with TRBJ2-3, with 14 bases lining up with TRBD2. J lost 6 bases, V lost 4 bases, and 13 bases had no gene match. Germline CDR1 is SGHRS and CDR2 is YFSETQ. The CDR3 sequence is 18 residues long. CDR3 residues: CASSRGDGTSGRADTQYF. CDR3 bases: TGCGCCAGCAGCAGAGGAGACGGGACTAGCGGGAGAGCGGATACGCAGTATTTT.